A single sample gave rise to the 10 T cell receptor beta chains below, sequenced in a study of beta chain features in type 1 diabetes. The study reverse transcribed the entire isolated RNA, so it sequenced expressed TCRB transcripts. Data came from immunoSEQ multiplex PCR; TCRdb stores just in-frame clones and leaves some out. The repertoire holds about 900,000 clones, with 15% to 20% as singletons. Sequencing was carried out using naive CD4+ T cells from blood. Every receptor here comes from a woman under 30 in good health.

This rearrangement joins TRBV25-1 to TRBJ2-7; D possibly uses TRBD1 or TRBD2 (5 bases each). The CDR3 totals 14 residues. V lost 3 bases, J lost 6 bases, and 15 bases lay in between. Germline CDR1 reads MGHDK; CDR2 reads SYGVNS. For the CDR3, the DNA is TGTGCCAGCAGTGAGGGGACGGGGTCGGTCGAGCAGTACTTC. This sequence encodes CASSEGTGSVEQYF.

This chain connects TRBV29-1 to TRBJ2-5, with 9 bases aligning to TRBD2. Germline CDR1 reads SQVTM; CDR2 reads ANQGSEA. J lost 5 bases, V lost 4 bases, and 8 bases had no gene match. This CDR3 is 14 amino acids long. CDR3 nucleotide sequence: TGCAGCGTTGCTAGCGGGAATTTTTTGGAGACCCAGTACTTC. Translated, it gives CSVASGNFLETQYF.

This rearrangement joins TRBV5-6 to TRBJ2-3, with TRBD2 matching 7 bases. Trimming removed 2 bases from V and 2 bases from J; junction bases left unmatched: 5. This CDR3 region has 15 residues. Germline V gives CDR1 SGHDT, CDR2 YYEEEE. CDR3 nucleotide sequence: TGTGCCAGCAGCTTTTCGCGGGAGTACACAGATACGCAGTATTTT. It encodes CASSFSREYTDTQYF.

CDR3 loop: CASSLTGLVAGELFF. DNA of the CDR3: TGCGCCAGCAGCTTAACGGGACTAGTTGCCGGGGAGCTGTTTTTT. V usage is TRBV4-1 and J usage is TRBJ2-2; 8 nucleotides line up with TRBD2. The CDR3 loop spans 15 amino acids. Germline loops: CDR1 MGHRA, CDR2 YSYEKL. Trimming removed 5 bases from V and 6 bases from J; junction bases left unmatched: 8.

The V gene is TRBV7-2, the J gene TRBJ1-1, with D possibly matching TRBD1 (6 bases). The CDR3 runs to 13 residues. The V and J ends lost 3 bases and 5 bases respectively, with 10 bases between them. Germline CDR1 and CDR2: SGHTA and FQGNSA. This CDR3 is CASSFYRVTEAFF. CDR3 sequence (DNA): TGTGCCAGCAGCTTCTACAGGGTTACTGAAGCTTTCTTT.

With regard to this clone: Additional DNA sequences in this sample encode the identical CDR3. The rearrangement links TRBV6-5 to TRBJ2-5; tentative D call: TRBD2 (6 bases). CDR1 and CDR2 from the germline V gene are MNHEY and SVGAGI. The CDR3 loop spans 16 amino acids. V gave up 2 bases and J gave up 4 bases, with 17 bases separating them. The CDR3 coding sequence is TGTGCCAGCAGTTACGGAACGGGGGTAGGGCGAGAGACCCAGTACTTC. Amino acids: CASSYGTGVGRETQYF.

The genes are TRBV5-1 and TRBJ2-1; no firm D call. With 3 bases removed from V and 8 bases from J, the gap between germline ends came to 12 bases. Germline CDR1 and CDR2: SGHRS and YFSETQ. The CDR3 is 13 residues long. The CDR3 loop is CASSSPGGDEQFF. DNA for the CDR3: TGCGCCAGCAGCTCCCCGGGCGGAGATGAGCAGTTCTTC.

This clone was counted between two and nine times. CDR3 amino acids: CASSRGQGVYGYTF. The CDR3 nucleotides are TGTGCCAGCAGCCGCGGGCAAGGAGTCTATGGCTACACCTTC. The chain has TRBV7-2 and TRBJ1-2; D call uncertain. The CDR3 is 14 residues long. Trimming cost V 5 bases and J 4 bases, with 14 bases left between them. Per the germline V gene, CDR1 is SGHTA and CDR2 is FQGNSA.

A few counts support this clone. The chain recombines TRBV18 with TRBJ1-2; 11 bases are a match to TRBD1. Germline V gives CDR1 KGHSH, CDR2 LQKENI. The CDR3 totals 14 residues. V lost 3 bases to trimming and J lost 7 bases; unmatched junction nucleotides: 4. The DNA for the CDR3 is TGTGCCAGCTCACCGGGACAGGGGGGAAGTGGCTACACCTTC. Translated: CASSPGQGGSGYTF.

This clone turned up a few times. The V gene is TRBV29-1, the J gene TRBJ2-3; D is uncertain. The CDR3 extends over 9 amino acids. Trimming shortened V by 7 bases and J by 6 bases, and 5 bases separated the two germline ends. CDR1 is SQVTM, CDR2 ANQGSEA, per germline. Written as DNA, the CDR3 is TGCAGCGCCGGCGATACGCAGTATTTT. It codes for CSAGDTQYF.